These T cell receptor beta chains were read from a single sample in a study of blood T cell repertoires in COVID-19. Sequenced by immunoSEQ multiplex PCR; TCRdb stores in-frame clones only, minus some. Here the sample spans around 52,000 clones, roughly 86% being singletons. The sample consisted of peripheral blood. The receptors come from a woman older than 75 with acute or convalescent COVID-19. The CDR3 runs from the conserved cysteine through the conserved F or W. The D gene is left open where the match is weak. Where a row states a size, it is once, few, many or the class of an expanded clone; other rows omit it.

TRBD1	TRBV4-1	-	17	TRBJ1-5	CASSQETGVGSNQPQHF	TGCGCCAGCAGCCAAGAGACAGGGGTGGGGAGCAATCAGCCCCAGCATTTT
TRBD1	TRBV5-1	-	15	TRBJ2-5	CASSPGTGGQETQYF	TGCGCCAGCAGCCCGGGGACAGGGGGGCAAGAGACCCAGTACTTC
TRBD1	TRBV10-3	-	13	TRBJ2-1	CAISGTGLNEQFF	TGTGCCATCTCCGGGACAGGGTTAAATGAGCAGTTCTTC
TRBD2	TRBV3-1/TRBV3-2	-	17	TRBJ2-2	CASSQESSGGNTGELFF	TGTGCCAGCAGCCAAGAGTCAAGCGGGGGAAACACCGGGGAGCTGTTTTTT
-	TRBV3-1/TRBV3-2	-	15	TRBJ2-3	CASSPTEGYTDTQYF	TGTGCCAGCAGCCCCACGGAGGGGTACACAGATACGCAGTATTTT
-	TRBV29-1	-	11	TRBJ2-1	CSVSPAGAAFF	TGCAGCGTGTCCCCGGCTGGAGCAGCGTTCTTC
TRBD1	TRBV7-2	-	14	TRBJ2-7	CASSWAGGSYEQYF	TGTGCCAGCAGCTGGGCAGGGGGAAGCTACGAGCAGTACTTC
-	TRBV5-1	few	12	TRBJ2-5	CASSLSSETQYF	TGCGCCAGCAGCTTGTCCTCGGAGACCCAGTACTTC
TRBD2	TRBV28	-	15	TRBJ2-7	CASSPAGGRIFEQYF	TGTGCCAGCAGCCCAGCGGGAGGGCGGATATTCGAGCAGTACTTC
TRBD1	TRBV28	-	15	TRBJ2-3	CASSLGTGVTDTQYF	TGTGCCAGCAGTTTGGGGACAGGGGTCACAGATACGCAGTATTTT
TRBD1	TRBV5-4	-	13	TRBJ2-2	CASSSRGFGELFF	TGTGCCAGCAGCTCCAGGGGGTTCGGGGAGCTGTTTTTT
TRBD2	TRBV6-4	-	15	TRBJ2-2	CASSELAGPTGELFF	TGTGCCAGCAGTGAACTAGCGGGGCCCACCGGGGAGCTGTTTTTT
-	TRBV6-6	-	12	TRBJ1-1	CASSYPPTEAFF	TGTGCCAGCAGTTACCCTCCCACTGAAGCTTTCTTT
TRBD1	TRBV5-1	-	14	TRBJ2-5	CASTAGQGAKTQYF	TGCGCCTCTACCGCTGGACAGGGGGCGAAGACCCAGTACTTC
TRBD1	TRBV5-6	-	13	TRBJ2-7	CASSFDRADEQYF	TGTGCCAGCAGCTTCGACAGGGCTGACGAGCAGTACTTC
-	TRBV18	-	12	TRBJ2-1	CASSPVENEQFF	TGTGCCAGCTCACCAGTGGAGAATGAGCAGTTCTTC
-	TRBV7-3	-	14	TRBJ2-3	CASSLTSPTDTQYF	TGTGCCAGCAGCTTAACTAGCCCCACAGATACGCAGTATTTT
TRBD1	TRBV9	-	15	TRBJ2-7	CASSVAGTGDYEQYF	TGTGCCAGCAGCGTAGCGGGGACAGGGGACTACGAGCAGTACTTC
-	TRBV6-1	-	13	TRBJ1-5	CASSEAPGQPQHF	TGTGCCAGCAGTGAAGCGCCGGGTCAGCCCCAGCATTTT
TRBD1	TRBV24-1	-	16	TRBJ1-1	CATSESTGWGLAEAFF	TGTGCCACCAGTGAGTCGACAGGGTGGGGGCTCGCTGAAGCTTTCTTT
-	TRBV6-5	-	15	TRBJ1-2	CASSYSKTAGYGYTF	TGTGCCAGCAGTTACTCTAAGACAGCAGGGTATGGCTACACCTTC
TRBD2	TRBV5-1	-	14	TRBJ2-1	CASSLRLAGDEQFF	TGCGCCAGCAGCTTGAGACTAGCGGGGGATGAGCAGTTCTTC
TRBD2	TRBV7-8	-	16	TRBJ2-7	CASSLVGTSGAYEQYF	TGTGCCAGCAGCTTAGTTGGGACTAGCGGTGCCTACGAGCAGTACTTC
TRBD2	TRBV19	-	11	TRBJ2-1	CASTAGGGPLF	TGTGCCAGTACTGCGGGAGGAGGGCCCCTCTTC
-	TRBV4-2	-	16	TRBJ2-3	CASSQEGGAGADTQYF	TGTGCCAGCAGCCAAGAGGGGGGGGCGGGAGCGGATACGCAGTATTTT
TRBD1	TRBV11-2	-	18	TRBJ1-6	CASSITGGFGSYNSPLHF	TGTGCCAGCAGCATAACAGGGGGCTTCGGTTCCTATAATTCACCCCTCCACTTT
TRBD1	TRBV27	once	17	TRBJ1-5	CASSPGTAAFGNQPQHF	TGTGCCAGCAGTCCCGGGACAGCAGCTTTTGGCAATCAGCCCCAGCATTTT
TRBD1	TRBV28	-	12	TRBJ1-2	CASSAGGNGYTF	TGTGCCAGCAGTGCAGGGGGGAACGGCTACACCTTC
-	TRBV27	-	18	TRBJ1-5	CASSRIGAGKGSNQPQHF	TGTGCCAGCAGTAGAATTGGGGCTGGGAAGGGAAGCAATCAGCCCCAGCATTTT
TRBD2	TRBV5-4	-	14	TRBJ2-2	CASSSGTMSGELFF	TGTGCCAGCAGCTCGGGGACTATGTCTGGGGAGCTGTTTTTT
-	TRBV27	-	14	TRBJ2-2	CASSLTGYTGELFF	TGTGCCAGCAGTTTGACAGGTTACACCGGGGAGCTGTTTTTT
-	TRBV4-1	few	15	TRBJ1-4	CASSLYRVSNEKLFF	TGCGCCAGCAGCCTTTACAGGGTTTCTAATGAAAAACTGTTTTTT
-	TRBV28	few	11	TRBJ2-7	CATGLPYEQYF	TGTGCCACCGGACTACCTTACGAGCAGTACTTC
TRBD2	TRBV19	-	16	TRBJ2-3	CASSGGLAESTDTQYF	TGTGCCAGTAGTGGGGGACTAGCGGAAAGCACAGATACGCAGTATTTT
TRBD2	TRBV2	-	17	TRBJ2-7	CASIPRTSGGAGYEQYF	TGTGCCAGCATCCCCCGGACTAGCGGGGGGGCCGGATACGAGCAGTACTTC
-	TRBV5-1	-	13	TRBJ1-6	CASSNSFDSPLHF	TGCGCCAGCAGCAATTCGTTTGATTCACCCCTCCACTTT
-	TRBV20-1	-	11	TRBJ2-2	CSASRTGELFF	TGCAGTGCATCTAGAACCGGGGAGCTGTTTTTT
-	TRBV3-1/TRBV3-2	-	16	TRBJ1-3	CASSQASVYSGNTIYF	TGTGCCAGCAGCCAAGCGTCGGTGTACTCTGGAAACACCATATATTTT
-	TRBV19	-	14	TRBJ2-1	CASSIVLREGEQFF	TGTGCCAGTAGTATAGTTTTACGGGAAGGGGAGCAGTTCTTC
-	TRBV14	-	13	TRBJ1-2	CASSQVVGGGYTF	TGTGCCAGCAGCCAAGTCGTAGGAGGGGGCTACACCTTC
TRBD1	TRBV19	-	12	TRBJ1-1	CASSAGQGGAFF	TGTGCCAGTAGTGCGGGACAGGGGGGAGCTTTCTTT